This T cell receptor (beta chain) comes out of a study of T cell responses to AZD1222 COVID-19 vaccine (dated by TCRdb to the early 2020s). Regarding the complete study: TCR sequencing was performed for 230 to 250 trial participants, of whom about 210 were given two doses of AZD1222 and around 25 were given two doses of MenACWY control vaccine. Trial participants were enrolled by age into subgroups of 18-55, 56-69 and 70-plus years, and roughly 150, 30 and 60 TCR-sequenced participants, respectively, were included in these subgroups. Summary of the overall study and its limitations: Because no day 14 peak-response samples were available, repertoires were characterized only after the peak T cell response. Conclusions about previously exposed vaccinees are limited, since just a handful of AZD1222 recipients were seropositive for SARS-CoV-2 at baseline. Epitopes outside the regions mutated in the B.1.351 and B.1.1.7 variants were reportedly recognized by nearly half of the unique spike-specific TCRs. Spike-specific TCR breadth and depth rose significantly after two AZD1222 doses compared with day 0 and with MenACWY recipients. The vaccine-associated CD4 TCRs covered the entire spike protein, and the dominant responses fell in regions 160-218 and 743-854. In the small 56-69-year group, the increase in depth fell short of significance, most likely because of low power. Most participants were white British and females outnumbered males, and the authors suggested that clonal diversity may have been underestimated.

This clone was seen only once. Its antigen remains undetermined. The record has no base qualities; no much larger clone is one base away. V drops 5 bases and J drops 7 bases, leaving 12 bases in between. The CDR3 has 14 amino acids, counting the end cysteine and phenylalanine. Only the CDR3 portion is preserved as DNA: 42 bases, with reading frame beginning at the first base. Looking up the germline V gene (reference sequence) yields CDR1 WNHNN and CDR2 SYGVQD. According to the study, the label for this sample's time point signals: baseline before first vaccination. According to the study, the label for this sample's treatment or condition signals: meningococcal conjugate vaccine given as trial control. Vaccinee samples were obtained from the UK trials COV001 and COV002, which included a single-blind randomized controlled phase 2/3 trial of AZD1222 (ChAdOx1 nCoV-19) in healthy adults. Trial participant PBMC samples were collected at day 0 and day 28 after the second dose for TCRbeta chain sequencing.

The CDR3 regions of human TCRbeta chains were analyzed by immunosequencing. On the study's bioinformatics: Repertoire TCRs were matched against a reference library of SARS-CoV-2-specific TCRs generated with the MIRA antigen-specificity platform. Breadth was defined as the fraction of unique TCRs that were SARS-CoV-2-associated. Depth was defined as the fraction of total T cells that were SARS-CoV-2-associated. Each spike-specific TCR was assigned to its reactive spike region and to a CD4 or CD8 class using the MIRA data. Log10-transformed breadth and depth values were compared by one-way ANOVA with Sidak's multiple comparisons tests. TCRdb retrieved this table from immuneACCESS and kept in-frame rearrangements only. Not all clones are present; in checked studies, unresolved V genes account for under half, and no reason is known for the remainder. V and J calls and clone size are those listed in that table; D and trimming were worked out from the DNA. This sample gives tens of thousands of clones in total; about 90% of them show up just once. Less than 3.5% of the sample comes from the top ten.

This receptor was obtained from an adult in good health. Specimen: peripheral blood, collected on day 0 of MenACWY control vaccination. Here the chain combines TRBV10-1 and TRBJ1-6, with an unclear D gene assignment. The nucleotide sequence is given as TGCGCCAGCAGTCTGGAGAGCTCGAATTCACCCCTCCACTTT. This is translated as CASSLESSNSPLHF.